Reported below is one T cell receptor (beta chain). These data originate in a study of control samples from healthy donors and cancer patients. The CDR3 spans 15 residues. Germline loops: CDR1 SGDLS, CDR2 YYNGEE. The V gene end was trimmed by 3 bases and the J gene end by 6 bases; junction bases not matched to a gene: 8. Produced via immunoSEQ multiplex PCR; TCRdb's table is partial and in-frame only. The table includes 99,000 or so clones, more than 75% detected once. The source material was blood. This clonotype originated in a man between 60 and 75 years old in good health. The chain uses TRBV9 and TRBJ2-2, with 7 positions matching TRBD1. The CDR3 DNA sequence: TGTGCCAGCAGCGATGCACGACAGGGCCCCGGGGAGCTGTTTTTT. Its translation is CASSDARQGPGELFF.